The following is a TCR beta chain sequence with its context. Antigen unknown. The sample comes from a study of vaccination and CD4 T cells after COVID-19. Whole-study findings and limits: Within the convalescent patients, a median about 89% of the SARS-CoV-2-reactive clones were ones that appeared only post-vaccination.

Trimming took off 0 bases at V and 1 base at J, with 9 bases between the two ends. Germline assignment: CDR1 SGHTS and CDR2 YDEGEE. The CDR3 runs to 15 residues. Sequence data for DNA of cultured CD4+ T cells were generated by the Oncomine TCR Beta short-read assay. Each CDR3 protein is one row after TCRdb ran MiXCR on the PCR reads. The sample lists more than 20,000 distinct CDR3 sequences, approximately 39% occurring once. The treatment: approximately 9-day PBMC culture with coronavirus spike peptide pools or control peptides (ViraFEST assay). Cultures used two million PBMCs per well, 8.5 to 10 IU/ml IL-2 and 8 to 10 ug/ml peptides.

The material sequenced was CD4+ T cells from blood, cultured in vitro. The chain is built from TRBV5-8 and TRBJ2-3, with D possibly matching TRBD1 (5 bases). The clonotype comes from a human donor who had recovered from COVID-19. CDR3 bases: TGTGCCAGCAGCTTGGAACAGGTTCGCACAGATACGCAGTATTTT. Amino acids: CASSLEQVRTDTQYF.